Each of the 29 T cell receptor beta chains below was sequenced from the same sample in a study of T cell repertoires in cytomegalovirus infection (dated by TCRdb to about 2019). What the treatment or condition label conveys for this sample: in vitro stimulation with specific CMV peptide epitopes to enrich CMV-specific T cells. Instrument used: Illumina HiSeq 1500. TCRdb redid the processing of the public reads, applying fastp at Q25 and MiXCR, and retained in-frame beta chains. When rows share a CDR3 protein, they turn into one entry using the most common DNA and genes. In all, the sample holds more than 110,000 distinct CDR3 sequences, and approximately 30% of those were seen once. The leading ten clones occupy 45% to 55% of the sample. Their antigen targets remain unknown. The source was CD8+ T cells from cultured PBMCs, collected from culture after CMV antigen stimulation. Receptors were obtained from a human donor in good health (CMV status not recorded). Some clones in this sample may be carry-over from other donors' samples.

V and J are TRBV6-5 and TRBJ1-1; no reliable D call. Germline V gene lookup returns CDR1 MNHEY and CDR2 SVGAGI. V lost 6 bases, J lost 4 bases, and 12 bases lay in between. This CDR3 spans 13 amino acids. The chain's CDR3 is CASSRAGITEAFF. CDR3 nucleotide sequence: TGTGCCAGCAGCCGGGCTGGAATCACTGAAGCTTTCTTT.

This clonotype showed up just a few times. This chain joins TRBV11-2 and TRBJ1-2, with a possible D match to TRBD1 (5 bases). Trimming took off 3 bases at V and 8 bases at J, with 7 bases between the two ends. The CDR3 sequence is 11 residues long. The germline gives CDR1 SGHAT, CDR2 FQNNGV. This CDR3 is CASSFRGGYTF. CDR3 coding DNA: TGTGCCAGCAGCTTTAGGGGCGGCTACACCTTC. The full variable domain, with the rest looked up from reference TRBV11-2 and TRBJ1-2, is EAGVAQSPRYKIIEKRQSVAFWCNPISGHATLYWYQQILGQGPKLLIQFQNNGVVDDSQLPKDRFSAERLKGVDSTLKIQPAKLEDSAVYLCASSFRGGYTFGSGTRLTVV.

This chain connects TRBV7-8 to TRBJ1-2, with D possibly being TRBD1 (5 bases). CDR1 SGHVS and CDR2 FQNEAQ come from the germline V gene. The CDR3 sequence is 14 residues long. The V and J ends lost 2 bases and 8 bases respectively, with 15 bases between them. The CDR3 DNA reads as TGTGCCAGCAGCTTATCTTCGGGGACTGGGGGCTACACCTTC. Protein sequence: CASSLSSGTGGYTF. Full variable domain (outside the CDR3, taken from reference TRBV7-8 and TRBJ1-2): GAGVSQSPRYKVAKRGQDVALRCDPISGHVSLFWYQQALGQGPEFLTYFQNEAQLDKSGLPSDRFFAERPEGSVSTLKIQRTQQEDSAVYLCASSLSSGTGGYTFGSGTRLTVV.

The chain recombines TRBV3-1 with TRBJ2-5; D gene ambiguous. Germline loops: CDR1 LGHDT, CDR2 YNNKEL (reference sequence). Trimming removed 0 bases from V and 3 bases from J, with 8 bases in between. The CDR3 consists of 14 residues. The CDR3 loop reads CASSQDFGKETQYF. The CDR3 DNA sequence: TGTGCCAGCAGCCAAGATTTTGGGAAAGAGACCCAGTACTTC.

This clonotype came up many times. V gene TRBV4-1 combines with J gene TRBJ2-2; possibly TRBD2 for D (5 bases). The CDR3 is 15 amino acids. Germline CDR1 reads MGHRA; CDR2 reads YSYEKL. Trimming shortened V by 5 bases and J by 0 bases, and 10 bases separated the two germline ends. The CDR3 bases are TGCGCCAGCAGCTATAGCGCGTCGAACACCGGGGAGCTGTTTTTT. Amino acid sequence: CASSYSASNTGELFF.

This clonotype has just a few counts. The chain couples TRBV9 to TRBJ2-7; unclear D gene. The length of the CDR3 is 16 residues. Trimming took off 0 bases at V and 1 base at J, with 14 bases between the two ends. The germline CDR1 and CDR2 sequences are SGDLS and YYNGEE. Here the CDR3 reads CASSVGGAGSSYEQYF. CDR3 DNA sequence: TGTGCCAGCAGCGTAGGTGGTGCAGGTTCTTCCTACGAGCAGTACTTC.

The chain joins TRBV5-6 to TRBJ1-5, with a weak D call TRBD1 (5 bases). This CDR3 comprises 16 residues. V was trimmed by 4 bases and J by 1 base, leaving 15 bases between them. Germline CDR1 SGHDT, CDR2 YYEEEE. CDR3 loop: CASSPYGGRSNQPQHF. In nucleotides, the CDR3 is TGTGCCAGCAGCCCCTACGGGGGTAGGAGCAATCAGCCCCAGCATTTT.

In its sample, this clonotype is medium-sized. This chain's CDR3 is CASSLTGNYGYTF. Written as DNA, the CDR3 is TGTGCCAGCAGTCTAACCGGGAACTATGGCTACACCTTC. J is TRBJ1-2 and V is TRBV27; D not certain. This CDR3 is built from 13 residues. The V end was cut by 5 bases, the J end by 2 bases, with 9 bases between. Germline values: CDR1 MNHEY, CDR2 SMNVEV (reference sequence).

This clonotype was observed a few times. This chain joins TRBV6-2 or TRBV6-3 and TRBJ2-7, with a possible D match to TRBD2 (6 bases). The germline CDR1 and CDR2 sequences are MNHEY and SVGEGT. Trimming removed 10 bases from V and 5 bases from J, with 18 bases in between. The CDR3 sequence is 13 residues long. CDR3 in DNA: TGTGCCACCCGAATGGGACTCCCAGACGAGCAGTACTTC. Its translation is CATRMGLPDEQYF.

This rearrangement joins TRBV25-1 to TRBJ2-3, with unresolved D. This CDR3 has 14 amino acids. Trimming pared 2 bases from V and 2 bases from J, leaving 8 bases between. The germline V gene has CDR1 MGHDK and CDR2 SYGVNS. Here the CDR3 reads CASSELLLTDTQYF. DNA of the CDR3: TGTGCCAGCAGTGAACTCCTCCTCACAGATACGCAGTATTTT. Full variable domain (rest looked up from reference TRBV25-1 and TRBJ2-3): EADIYQTPRYLVIGTGKKITLECSQTMGHDKMYWYQQDPGMELHLIHYSYGVNSTEKGDLSSESTVSRIRTEHFPLTLESARPSHTSQYLCASSELLLTDTQYFGPGTRLTVL.

V and J are TRBV6-5 and TRBJ1-5, with D possibly being TRBD1 (6 bases). The length of the CDR3 is 12 residues. Germline V CDR1 and CDR2: MNHEY, SVGAGI. V was cut by 5 bases and J by 16 bases, with 18 bases left in between. DNA for the CDR3: TGTGCCAGCAGTCCCGACAGGTTCTCTCAACATTTT. This encodes CASSPDRFSQHF.

To note about this clonotype: Germline and junction disagree at one end, which may indicate a read error. The genes are TRBV20-1 and TRBJ2-1; either TRBD1 or TRBD2 may supply D (6 bases each). This CDR3 has 15 amino acids. Germline V lookup: CDR1 DFQATT, CDR2 SNEGSKA (reference sequence). The CDR3 bases are TGCAGCGCTAGAGTATCGGGGGCCTTTTGGAATGAGCAGTTCTTC. Translating gives CSARVSGAFWNEQFF.

This clonotype occurred a few times. The rearrangement uses TRBV4-1 and TRBJ1-1, with D hard to call. The CDR3 is made up of 14 amino acids. CDR1 is MGHRA and CDR2 is YSYEKL in the germline V gene. Trimming removed 0 bases from V and 1 base from J, with 6 bases in between. CDR3 residues: CASSQDLWNTEAFF. In DNA form, the CDR3 reads TGCGCCAGCAGCCAAGATCTTTGGAACACTGAAGCTTTCTTT.

The chain has TRBV7-9 and TRBJ2-1; TRBD2 agrees at 10 bases. From germline, CDR1 is SEHNR and CDR2 FQNEAQ (reference sequence). Germline trimming cut 5 bases from V and 7 bases from J; bases unmatched to any gene: 11. CDR3 length equals 16 residues. CDR3 bases: TGTGCCAGCAGCCCACCGATAAGCGGGGGGGCTAATGAGCAGTTCTTC. Amino acid sequence: CASSPPISGGANEQFF. The entire variable domain, with the rest obtained from reference TRBV7-9 and TRBJ2-1, is as follows: DTGVSQNPRHKITKRGQNVTFRCDPISEHNRLYWYRQTLGQGPEFLTYFQNEAQLEKSRLLSDRFSAERPKGSFSTLEIQRTEQGDSAMYLCASSPPISGGANEQFFGPGTRLTVL.

This clonotype was seen a few times. The CDR3 loop reads CASIISPGGTEAFF. For the CDR3, the DNA is TGTGCCAGCATAATTAGCCCCGGGGGCACTGAAGCTTTCTTT. The V call is TRBV7-8, the J call TRBJ1-1; possible D gene TRBD1, 5 bases. The CDR3 runs 14 residues. Germline V gives CDR1 SGHVS, CDR2 FQNEAQ. V lost 7 bases, J lost 4 bases, and 16 bases lay in between.

The chain combines TRBV20-1 with TRBJ2-1; D not resolved. The CDR3 is made up of 15 amino acids. CDR1 and CDR2 from the germline V gene are DFQATT and SNEGSKA (reference sequence). Trimming took 1 base from V and 6 from J, leaving 16 bases between them. Here the CDR3 reads CSARAPIAVGNEQFF. Here the CDR3 DNA reads TGCAGTGCTAGAGCCCCGATAGCTGTCGGCAATGAGCAGTTCTTC.

This clonotype has at least ten counts. The chain joins TRBV7-8 to TRBJ2-3; 8 bases are a match to TRBD2. Germline values: CDR1 SGHVS, CDR2 FQNEAQ. This CDR3 region has 16 residues. V lost 5 bases to trimming and J lost 1 base; unmatched junction nucleotides: 8. CDR3 in DNA: TGTGCCAGCAGCGCACCGGGACTAGGAGGCACAGATACGCAGTATTTT. Encoded protein: CASSAPGLGGTDTQYF.

The rearrangement joins TRBV3-1 to TRBJ2-7, with 7 nucleotides matching TRBD2. From germline, CDR1 is LGHDT and CDR2 YNNKEL (reference sequence). The CDR3 has 16 residues. Trimming cost V 1 base and J 1 base; bases outside gene matches: 7. The chain's CDR3 is CASSQARDYLSYEQYF. DNA of the CDR3: TGTGCCAGCAGCCAAGCGAGGGACTACCTTTCCTACGAGCAGTACTTC.

In this sample, this clonotype turned up many times. Here the CDR3 DNA reads TGTGCCAGCAGGCGGACAGGGGAGGCCACCGGGGAGCTGTTTTTT. Protein sequence: CASRRTGEATGELFF. V is TRBV7-7 and J is TRBJ2-2; the match to TRBD1 covers 9 bases. The CDR3 is 15 residues long. Germline CDR1 SSHAT, CDR2 FNYEAQ (reference sequence). J gave up 4 bases and V 6 bases, and 6 bases lay outside the gene matches.

This clonotype appeared a few times. This chain links TRBV30 with TRBJ2-3; the D gene could be TRBD1 or TRBD2 (5 bases each). Germline lookup yields CDR1 GTSNPN and CDR2 SVGIG (reference sequence). V lost 0 bases and J lost 1, with 11 bases in between. The length of the CDR3 is 15 residues. The CDR3 DNA sequence: TGTGCCTGGAGTGTAGGTCGAGGGGGCACAGATACGCAGTATTTT. Encoded protein: CAWSVGRGGTDTQYF.

The V gene is TRBV4-1, the J gene TRBJ1-1; D gene uncertain. The V end lost 2 bases, the J end lost 1 base, and 8 bases lay between the germline ends. Germline CDR1 is MGHRA and CDR2 is YSYEKL. The length of the CDR3 is 14 residues. CDR3 protein: CASSQHLGNTEAFF. CDR3 nucleotide sequence: TGCGCCAGCAGCCAACATCTCGGGAACACTGAAGCTTTCTTT.

V usage is TRBV6-5 and J usage is TRBJ2-5; 7 nucleotides align to TRBD2. The V segment lost 5 bases and the J segment 5 bases; nucleotides outside the gene matches: 8. This CDR3 has 14 residues. Germline CDR1 and CDR2: MNHEY and SVGAGI. CDR3: CASSPLGREETQYF. CDR3 bases: TGTGCCAGCAGTCCGTTGGGGAGGGAGGAGACCCAGTACTTC.

V is TRBV12-3 or TRBV12-4 and J is TRBJ1-5, with 8 positions matching TRBD1. The CDR3 loop spans 15 amino acids. V shed 3 bases and J 5 bases; nucleotides not matched to a gene: 6. DNA of the CDR3: TGTGCCAGCAGTTTCGGGACAGGTGCTTATCAGCCCCAGCATTTT. Translating it yields CASSFGTGAYQPQHF.

The J gene is TRBJ2-3, the V gene TRBV7-3; unclear D gene. Germline V lookup: CDR1 SGHTA, CDR2 FQGTGA. V lost 5 bases and J lost 2, with 17 bases in between. This CDR3 comprises 16 residues. The CDR3 loop reads CASSAKGGSYTDTQYF. In DNA form, the CDR3 reads TGTGCCAGCAGCGCAAAGGGCGGCAGCTACACAGATACGCAGTATTTT.

The sample holds many counts of this clonotype. The J gene is TRBJ1-5, the V gene TRBV7-2; tentative D call: TRBD1 (6 bases). The CDR3 consists of 15 residues. The V end lost 5 bases, the J end lost 6 bases, and 17 bases lay between the germline ends. Germline CDR1 is SGHTA and CDR2 is FQGNSA. This CDR3 reads CASSPSGVVFQPQHF. In DNA, the CDR3 is TGTGCCAGCAGCCCCTCAGGGGTGGTCTTTCAGCCCCAGCATTTT.

The CDR3 protein is CATGWGNYEQYF. The CDR3 DNA is TGTGCTACAGGGTGGGGGAACTACGAGCAGTACTTC. V usage is TRBV19 and J usage is TRBJ2-7; D may be TRBD1 (6 bases). Germline values: CDR1 LNHDA, CDR2 SQIVND (reference sequence). The CDR3 runs 12 residues.

A word on this clonotype: A single base separates this from a much larger clone, so it may be a read error. V is TRBV7-2 and J is TRBJ1-6; D uncertain. In germline, CDR1 is SGHTA, CDR2 FQGNSA. The CDR3 has 14 residues. In nucleotides, the CDR3 is TGTGCCTGCAGGCCCGGTAGCGGAAATTCACCCCTCCACTTT. Its protein is CACRPGSGNSPLHF.

This clonotype was recorded many times. The rearrangement links TRBV12-3 or TRBV12-4 to TRBJ2-7; a possible D gene is TRBD1 (6 bases). CDR3 length: 13 residues. V lost 10 bases and J 3 bases, leaving 16 bases between the germline ends. CDR3 region: CATEGGQLYEQYF. CDR3 nucleotides: TGTGCCACTGAAGGGGGACAACTCTACGAGCAGTACTTC.

In its sample, this clonotype was seen a few times. The chain's CDR3 is CASSLAQGWSDEQYF. As DNA, the CDR3 is TGTGCCAGCAGCTTAGCCCAGGGATGGTCCGACGAGCAGTACTTC. The rearrangement links TRBV11-2 to TRBJ2-7; tentatively, D is TRBD1 (5 bases). Trimming shortened V by 1 base and J by 5 bases, and 15 bases separated the two germline ends. Germline V lookup: CDR1 SGHAT, CDR2 FQNNGV. The CDR3 length is 15 residues.